This T cell receptor (beta chain) was recorded in a study of blood T cell repertoires in COVID-19. The data were produced by immunoSEQ multiplex PCR, yet TCRdb's version contains in-frame clones alone and is incomplete. Of approximately 220,000 clones listed, about four fifths were seen once; the top ten hold 4.8%. The receptor comes from a woman in her 50s who had been exposed to COVID-19. Material for sequencing was PBMCs or T cells enriched from blood (not recorded which).

CDR3 region: CASGYGGEETQYF. DNA for the CDR3: TGTGCCAGCGGCTATGGGGGGGAAGAGACCCAGTACTTC. The chain has TRBV7-9 and TRBJ2-5; 7 positions match TRBD2. CDR3 length equals 13 residues. V was clipped by 8 bases and J by 3 bases; unmatched bases: 6. Per germline, CDR1 SEHNR and CDR2 FQNEAQ (reference sequence).